This T cell receptor beta chain derives from a study of cytomegalovirus exposure and HLA in healthy donors. Study-wide findings and caveats: Trimming of TCR beta V- and J-genes showed a link, identified in a later analysis, to a missense DCLRE1C variant. The authors confirmed in vitro that a few CMV-associated chains were specific for CMV antigens.

This PCR relied on a set of 60 Vbeta primers and 13 Jbeta primers. Assay: immunoSEQ multiplex PCR; the TCRdb copy retains only in-frame clones and omits some. The repertoire holds some 110,000 clones, with about 76% as singletons. As to this clone: The antigen is unknown.

V was shortened by 5 bases and J by 5 bases, with 8 bases between the two germline ends. CDR1 SGHVS and CDR2 FQNEAQ come from the germline V gene. There are 12 residues in the CDR3. This TCR derives from a woman aged 55-69 years in good health and CMV-seropositive. The specimen sequenced was PBMCs. This sequence joins TRBV7-8 and TRBJ2-3, with unresolved D. This chain's CDR3 is CASSPTGDTQYF. Written as DNA, the CDR3 is TGTGCCAGCAGCCCAACCGGAGATACGCAGTATTTT.